Sequencing of this TCR beta chain was carried out in a study of blood T cell repertoires in COVID-19. Study information: Acute-phase and convalescent COVID-19 samples originated in the United States, Italy and Spain. From T cells, B-cell-depleted T cells, or PBMCs came the material, which was cDNA or gDNA.

Germline loops: CDR1 SGHRS, CDR2 YFSETQ. V lost 4 bases, J lost 6 bases, and 15 bases stayed unmatched. The CDR3 is 18 amino acids. Some clones are missing from TCRdb's copy, which holds only in-frame ones; the method was immunoSEQ multiplex PCR. The repertoire holds 170,000 or so clones, with roughly 87% as singletons. The V and J genes are TRBV5-1 and TRBJ2-7, with TRBD2 matching 14 bases. The clonotype comes from a man aged 18 to 29 who had recovered from COVID-19. Material: peripheral blood. The CDR3 region has the DNA TGCGCCAGCAGCCGAGGGACAGGGAGACTAGCGGGAGGGCTCGAGCAGTACTTC. This translates into CASSRGTGRLAGGLEQYF.